The 9 T cell receptor beta chains below all came from one sample that was sequenced in a study of blood T cell repertoires in COVID-19. TCRdb's copy holds only in-frame clones and misses some; the assay was immunoSEQ multiplex PCR. The table shows fewer than 100,000 clones, with around 85% occurring only once. Source material: peripheral blood. The source is a man older than 75 in a cohort sampled during active COVID-19.

The chain combines TRBV5-6 with TRBJ2-1, with 9 bases lining up with TRBD1. Germline V lookup: CDR1 SGHDT, CDR2 YYEEEE. Trimming cost V 5 bases and J 9 bases; bases outside gene matches: 6. CDR3 length equals 13 residues. CDR3 DNA: TGTGCCAGCAGATACAGGGGGCGCGGTGAGCAGTTCTTC. It codes for CASRYRGRGEQFF.

The gene calls are TRBV5-4 and TRBJ2-3, with 8 nucleotides matching TRBD1. Germline V gives CDR1 SGHNT, CDR2 YYREEE (reference sequence). The length of the CDR3 is 14 residues. Trimming took 3 bases from V and 4 from J; bases not matched to a gene: 4. This CDR3 is CASSWTGRPDTQYF. As DNA, the CDR3 is TGTGCCAGCAGCTGGACAGGGAGGCCAGATACGCAGTATTTT. Based on the CDR3 plus reference TRBV5-4 and TRBJ2-3, the full variable domain is ETGVTQSPTHLIKTRGQQVTLRCSSQSGHNTVSWYQQALGQGPQFIFQYYREEENGRGNFPPRFSGLQFPNYSSELNVNALELDDSALYLCASSWTGRPDTQYFGPGTRLTVL.

This CDR3 reads CASRRGTSGGGGTQYF. In nucleotides, the CDR3 is TGTGCCAGTAGGCGCGGGACTAGCGGGGGGGGTGGGACCCAGTACTTC. This chain connects TRBV19 to TRBJ2-5, with TRBD2 matching over 16 bases. The CDR3 runs to 16 residues. Per germline, CDR1 LNHDA and CDR2 SQIVND (reference sequence). Trimming took 6 bases from V and 7 from J; bases not matched to a gene: 8.

The rearrangement links TRBV12-3 or TRBV12-4 to TRBJ2-3; 8 bases match TRBD2. CDR3 length: 13 residues. The trim removed 7 bases at V and 6 bases at J, leaving 6 bases unmatched. The CDR3 coding sequence is TGTGCCAGCACTCAGAGCGGGGGCGATACGCAGTATTTT. Encoded protein: CASTQSGGDTQYF.

This clone turned up a few times. The V call is TRBV5-1, the J call TRBJ2-1; 9 nucleotides line up with TRBD2. Germline V gene sequence: CDR1 SGHRS, CDR2 YFSETQ. The CDR3 has 14 residues. With 6 bases clipped from V and 12 bases from J, the junction kept 13 bases outside the gene matches. CDR3: CASNSGGPWVRQFF. CDR3 bases: TGCGCCAGCAACAGCGGGGGGCCCTGGGTTCGGCAGTTCTTC.

The count of this clone is one. The J gene is TRBJ2-2, the V gene TRBV14; possible D gene TRBD1, 5 bases. Trimming took off 0 bases at V and 0 bases at J, with 8 bases between the two ends. Germline values: CDR1 SGHDN, CDR2 FVKESK. The CDR3 length is 16 residues. The CDR3 coding sequence is TGTGCCAGCAGCCAAGACAGGGCCACGAACACCGGGGAGCTGTTTTTT. Translation gives CASSQDRATNTGELFF.

The chain employs TRBV28 and TRBJ2-2, with D perhaps TRBD1 (6 bases). V shed 5 bases and J shed 1 base, with 11 bases lying between them. The CDR3 is 15 residues long. Germline CDR1 reads MDHEN; CDR2 reads SYDVKM. CDR3 sequence: CASSHRVWNTGELFF. CDR3 in DNA: TGTGCCAGCAGTCACAGGGTGTGGAACACCGGGGAGCTGTTTTTT. The full variable domain, with the rest looked up from reference TRBV28 and TRBJ2-2, is DVKVTQSSRYLVKRTGEKVFLECVQDMDHENMFWYRQDPGLGLRLIYFSYDVKMKEKGDIPEGYSVSREKKERFSLILESASTNQTSMYLCASSHRVWNTGELFFGEGSRLTVL.

The chain combines TRBV10-3 with TRBJ2-3; D may be TRBD2 (6 bases). Germline V gives CDR1 ENHRY, CDR2 SYGVKD. V lost 3 bases to trimming and J lost 0 bases, with 13 bases between them. CDR3 length equals 16 residues. The CDR3 DNA reads TGTGCCATCAGTGATACGGGAGCCACTAGCACAGATACGCAGTATTTT. Translating it yields CAISDTGATSTDTQYF.

The chain employs TRBV2 and TRBJ2-2; the D gene is possibly TRBD2 (6 bases). CDR3 length: 14 residues. Germline CDR1 is SNHLY and CDR2 is FYNNEI. With 4 bases removed from V and 4 bases from J, the gap between germline ends came to 10 bases. The CDR3: CASSATSLTGELFF. In nucleotides, the CDR3 is TGTGCCAGCAGTGCAACTAGCCTCACCGGGGAGCTGTTTTTT.